The sequence of this T cell receptor (beta chain) was determined in a study of blood T cell repertoires in COVID-19. The CDR3 runs to 14 residues. V shed 0 bases and J shed 7 bases, with 10 bases lying between them. Per the germline V gene, CDR1 is MNHEY and CDR2 is SMNVEV (reference sequence). The repertoire was sequenced with immunoSEQ multiplex PCR; TCRdb's copy has only in-frame clones and lacks some. The table shows some 260,000 clones, with about 88% occurring only once. This sequence originates from a young man with acute COVID-19. The chain combines TRBV27 with TRBJ2-4; D not resolved. Sequencing was done on a sample of PBMCs or T cells enriched from blood (not recorded which). Here the CDR3 reads CASSLSPVANIQYF. In DNA, the CDR3 is TGTGCCAGCAGTTTATCTCCGGTTGCCAACATTCAGTACTTC.